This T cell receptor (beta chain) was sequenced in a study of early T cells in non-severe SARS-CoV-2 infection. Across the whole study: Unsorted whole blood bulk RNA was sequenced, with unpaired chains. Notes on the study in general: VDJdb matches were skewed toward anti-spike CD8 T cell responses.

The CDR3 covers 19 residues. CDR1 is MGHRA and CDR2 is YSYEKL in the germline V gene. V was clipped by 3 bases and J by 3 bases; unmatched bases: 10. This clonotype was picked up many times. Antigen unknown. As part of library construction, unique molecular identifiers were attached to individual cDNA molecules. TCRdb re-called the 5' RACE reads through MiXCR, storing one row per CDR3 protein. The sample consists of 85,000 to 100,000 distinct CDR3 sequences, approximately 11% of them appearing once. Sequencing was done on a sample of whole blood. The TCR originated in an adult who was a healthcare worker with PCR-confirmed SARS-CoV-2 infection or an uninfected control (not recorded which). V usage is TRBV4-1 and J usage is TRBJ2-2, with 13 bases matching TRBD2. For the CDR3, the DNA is TGCGCCAGCAGCCACCGGACTAGCGGGGGCCGTAAAGACACCGGGGAGCTGTTTTTT. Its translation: CASSHRTSGGRKDTGELFF.